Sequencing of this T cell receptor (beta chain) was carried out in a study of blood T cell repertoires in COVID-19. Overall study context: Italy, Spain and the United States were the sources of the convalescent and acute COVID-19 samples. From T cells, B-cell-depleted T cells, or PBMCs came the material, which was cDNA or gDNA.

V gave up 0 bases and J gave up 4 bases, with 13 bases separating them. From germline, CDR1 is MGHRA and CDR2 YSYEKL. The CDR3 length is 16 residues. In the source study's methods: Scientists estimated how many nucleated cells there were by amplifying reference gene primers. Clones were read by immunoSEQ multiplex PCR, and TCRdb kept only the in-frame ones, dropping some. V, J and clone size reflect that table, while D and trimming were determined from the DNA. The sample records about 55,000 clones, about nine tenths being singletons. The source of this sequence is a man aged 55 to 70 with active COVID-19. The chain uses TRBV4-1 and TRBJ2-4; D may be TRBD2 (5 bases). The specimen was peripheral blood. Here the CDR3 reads CASSQESHEGKNIQYF. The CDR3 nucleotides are TGCGCCAGCAGCCAAGAATCACACGAGGGAAAAAACATTCAGTACTTC.